Listed below are T cell receptor beta chains from one sample, sequenced in a study of cytomegalovirus exposure and HLA in healthy donors. TCRdb keeps only in-frame clones here, not all; method: immunoSEQ multiplex PCR. The repertoire holds about 270,000 clones, with just over 70% as singletons. The sample was PBMCs. These receptors were taken from a female donor in good health and CMV-seronegative. CDR3s include the opening cysteine and the closing phenylalanine or tryptophan. D genes are given only for firm matches. Not every row has a clone size; where given, it reads once, few, many or a size class.

>TRBD2|TRBJ2-7|TRBV4-2|once
CASSQAFLAGGTYEQYF
TGTGCCAGCAGCCAAGCGTTTCTAGCGGGAGGGACCTACGAGCAGTACTTC
>NA|TRBJ2-7|TRBV27|NA
CASSFPGSYEQYF
TGTGCCAGCAGTTTTCCCGGGTCCTACGAGCAGTACTTC
>NA|TRBJ2-6|TRBV4-1|NA
CASSQTVSGANVLTF
TGCGCCAGCAGCCAGACAGTATCTGGGGCCAACGTCCTGACTTTC
>TRBD1|TRBJ1-2|TRBV4-1|NA
CASSRQGPDYGYTF
TGCGCCAGCAGCCGACAGGGGCCGGACTATGGCTACACCTTC
>TRBD2|TRBJ2-3|TRBV18|NA
CASSRLAGVPTSDTQYF
TGTGCCAGCTCACGACTAGCGGGAGTCCCGACCTCAGATACGCAGTATTTT
>TRBD1|TRBJ1-5|TRBV14|NA
CASSRTRQGVHQPQHF
TGTGCCAGCAGCCGCACCAGACAGGGGGTACATCAGCCCCAGCATTTT
>TRBD2|TRBJ2-1|TRBV5-1|NA
CASSLPVVVSGASDSNEQFF
TGCGCCAGCAGCTTGCCAGTCGTAGTGAGCGGGGCCTCAGATTCCAATGAGCAGTTCTTC
>TRBD1|TRBJ2-1|TRBV27|NA
CASSLGRTGPYNGQFF
TGTGCCAGCAGTTTGGGACGGACAGGGCCATACAATGGACAGTTCTTC
>NA|TRBJ2-1|TRBV14|NA
CASSQDLNEQFF
TGTGCCAGCAGTCAAGATCTCAATGAGCAGTTCTTC
>TRBD2|TRBJ2-1|TRBV5-5|NA
CASSLGSGSSNEQFF
TGTGCCAGCAGCTTGGGTAGCGGGAGTTCGAATGAGCAGTTCTTC
>TRBD1|TRBJ1-6|TRBV28|NA
CASSSVQGGSYNSPLHF
TGTGCCAGCAGTTCCGTACAGGGGGGGTCCTATAATTCACCCCTCCACTTT
>TRBD1|TRBJ2-1|TRBV5-1|NA
CASSDRDRDNEQFF
TGCGCCAGCAGCGACCGGGACAGAGACAATGAGCAGTTCTTC
>NA|TRBJ1-5|TRBV6-5|NA
CASSGRDYQPQHF
TGTGCCAGCAGTGGCAGGGATTATCAGCCCCAGCATTTT
>NA|TRBJ1-5|TRBV5-1|NA
CASSLAGGPEQPQHF
TGCGCCAGCAGCTTGGCGGGGGGCCCGGAACAGCCCCAGCATTTT
>TRBD1|TRBJ2-5|TRBV5-1|NA
CASPHRRDRDFQETQYF
TGCGCCAGCCCCCATCGACGGGACAGGGACTTCCAAGAGACCCAGTACTTC
>NA|TRBJ1-1|TRBV27|few
CASSSYTGFAEAFF
TGTGCCAGCAGTTCCTACACAGGGTTCGCTGAAGCTTTCTTT
>NA|TRBJ2-2|TRBV2|few
CASGRHTGELFF
TGTGCCAGCGGCAGGCACACCGGGGAGCTGTTTTTT
>NA|TRBJ1-1|TRBV5-1|once
CASSLTGNTNTEAFF
TGCGCCAGCAGCTTAACAGGGAACACGAACACTGAAGCTTTCTTT
>NA|TRBJ2-7|TRBV6-5|NA
CASRGGGNEQYF
TGTGCCAGCAGGGGAGGGGGGAACGAGCAGTACTTC
>TRBD2|TRBJ2-7|TRBV4-1|few
CASSFDGGAYEQYF
TGCGCCAGCAGCTTCGACGGGGGGGCCTACGAGCAGTACTTC
>NA|TRBJ2-3|TRBV28|NA
CASKTGSTDTQYF
TGTGCCAGCAAGACGGGAAGCACAGATACGCAGTATTTT
>NA|TRBJ1-2|TRBV2|NA
CASSPSPGDYGYTF
TGTGCCAGCAGTCCTTCCCCCGGGGACTATGGCTACACCTTC
>NA|TRBJ1-1|TRBV5-1|NA
CASSLAIPNTEAFF
TGCGCCAGCAGCTTGGCCATCCCGAACACTGAAGCTTTCTTT
>NA|TRBJ2-1|TRBV2|NA
CASSGVGSTGEQFF
TGTGCCAGCAGTGGTGTTGGGAGCACGGGTGAGCAGTTCTTC
>NA|TRBJ2-5|TRBV7-3|NA
CAGSLSPQETQYF
TGTGCCGGCAGCTTATCCCCGCAAGAGACCCAGTACTTC
>TRBD2|TRBJ2-3|TRBV9|few
CASSVGLAGVADTQYF
TGTGCCAGCAGCGTAGGCCTAGCGGGAGTGGCAGATACGCAGTATTTT
>NA|TRBJ1-2|TRBV2|few
CASRTEGPPVSNYGYTF
TGTGCCAGCAGGACGGAGGGGCCGCCAGTATCGAACTATGGCTACACCTTC
>TRBD1|TRBJ2-7|TRBV19|NA
CASSRTGVSYEQYF
TGTGCCAGTAGTAGGACAGGGGTCTCCTACGAGCAGTACTTC
>TRBD1|TRBJ2-1|TRBV15|NA
CATSRWTGNNEQFF
TGTGCCACCAGCAGGTGGACAGGTAACAATGAGCAGTTCTTC
>NA|TRBJ1-1|TRBV30|NA
CAWKGKGTEAFF
TGTGCCTGGAAGGGGAAAGGCACTGAAGCTTTCTTT
>NA|TRBJ1-2|TRBV7-9|NA
CSSSLRAYGYTF
TGTTCCAGCAGCTTGAGGGCTTATGGCTACACCTTC
>TRBD1|TRBJ2-7|TRBV6-5|NA
CASKPGQGAYEQYF
TGTGCCAGCAAACCGGGACAGGGGGCCTACGAGCAGTACTTC
>NA|TRBJ2-3|TRBV28|NA
CASSLPGPDTQYF
TGTGCCAGCAGTTTACCAGGGCCCGATACGCAGTATTTT
>NA|TRBJ1-6|TRBV25-1|NA
CASSEPDSSYNSPLHF
TGTGCCAGCAGTGAACCCGACAGCTCCTATAATTCACCCCTCCACTTT
>TRBD2|TRBJ2-1|TRBV10-3|few
CAISESGRRESDEQFF
TGTGCCATCAGTGAGTCAGGACGGCGGGAGTCCGATGAGCAGTTCTTC
>NA|TRBJ2-1|TRBV5-1|NA
CASSFPSGLNNEQFF
TGCGCCAGCAGCTTTCCCAGCGGGCTCAACAATGAGCAGTTCTTC
>TRBD2|TRBJ2-7|TRBV27|NA
CASSRGAGAGYEQYF
TGTGCCAGCAGTCGCGGGGCGGGAGCGGGATACGAGCAGTACTTC